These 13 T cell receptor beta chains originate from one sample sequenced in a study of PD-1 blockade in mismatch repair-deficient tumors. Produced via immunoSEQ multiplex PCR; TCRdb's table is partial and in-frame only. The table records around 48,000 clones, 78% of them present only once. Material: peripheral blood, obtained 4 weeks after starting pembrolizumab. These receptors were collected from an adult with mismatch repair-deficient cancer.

CDR3 DNA sequence: TGTGCCAGTAGTATAGCGGAACAGCTGAATGAGCAGTTCTTC. It yields the protein CASSIAEQLNEQFF. The rearrangement uses TRBV19 and TRBJ2-1; D ambiguous. V shed 1 base and J shed 7 bases, with 11 bases lying between them. The V gene's germline CDR1 is LNHDA and CDR2 SQIVND (reference sequence). This CDR3 spans 14 amino acids.

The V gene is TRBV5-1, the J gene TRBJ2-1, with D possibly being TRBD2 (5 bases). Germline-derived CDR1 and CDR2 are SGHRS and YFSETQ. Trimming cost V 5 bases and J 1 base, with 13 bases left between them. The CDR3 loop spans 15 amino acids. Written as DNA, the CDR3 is TGCGCCAGCAGTACTCTAGCTGAGTCCTACAATGAGCAGTTCTTC. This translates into CASSTLAESYNEQFF.

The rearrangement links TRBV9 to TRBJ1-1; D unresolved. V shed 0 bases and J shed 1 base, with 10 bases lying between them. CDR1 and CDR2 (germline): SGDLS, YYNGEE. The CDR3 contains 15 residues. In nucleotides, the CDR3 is TGTGCCAGCAGCGTAGAGGGCAGATCGAACACTGAAGCTTTCTTT. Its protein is CASSVEGRSNTEAFF.

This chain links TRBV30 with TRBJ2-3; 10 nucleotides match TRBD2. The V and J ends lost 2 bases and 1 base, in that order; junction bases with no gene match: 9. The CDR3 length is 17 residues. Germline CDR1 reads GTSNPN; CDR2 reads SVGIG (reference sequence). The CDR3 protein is CAWSPRLGTSGTDTQYF. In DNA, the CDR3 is TGTGCCTGGAGTCCTCGCCTCGGGACTAGCGGCACAGATACGCAGTATTTT. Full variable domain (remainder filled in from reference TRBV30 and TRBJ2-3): SQTIHQWPATLVQPVGSPLSLECTVEGTSNPNLYWYRQAAGRGLQLLFYSVGIGQISSEVPQNLSASRPQDRQFILSSKKLLLSDSGFYLCAWSPRLGTSGTDTQYFGPGTRLTVL.

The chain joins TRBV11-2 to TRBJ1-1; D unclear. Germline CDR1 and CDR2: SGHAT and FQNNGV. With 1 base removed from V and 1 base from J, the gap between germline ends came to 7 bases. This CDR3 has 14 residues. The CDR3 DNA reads TGTGCCAGCAGCTTAGGCCGGGGGAACACTGAAGCTTTCTTT. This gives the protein CASSLGRGNTEAFF. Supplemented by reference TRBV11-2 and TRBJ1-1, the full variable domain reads EAGVAQSPRYKIIEKRQSVAFWCNPISGHATLYWYQQILGQGPKLLIQFQNNGVVDDSQLPKDRFSAERLKGVDSTLKIQPAKLEDSAVYLCASSLGRGNTEAFFGQGTRLTVV.

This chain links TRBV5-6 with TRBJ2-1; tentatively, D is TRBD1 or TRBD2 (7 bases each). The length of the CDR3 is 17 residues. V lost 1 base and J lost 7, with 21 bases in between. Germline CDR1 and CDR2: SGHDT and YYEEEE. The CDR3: CASSLRRGREKWNEQFF. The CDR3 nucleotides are TGTGCCAGCAGCTTGCGGAGGGGGCGGGAGAAGTGGAATGAGCAGTTCTTC.

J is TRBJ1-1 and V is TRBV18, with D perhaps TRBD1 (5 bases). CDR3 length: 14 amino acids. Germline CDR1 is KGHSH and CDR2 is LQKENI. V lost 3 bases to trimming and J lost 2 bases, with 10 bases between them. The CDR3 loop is CASSPATVNTEAFF. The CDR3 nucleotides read TGTGCCAGCTCACCTGCGACAGTAAACACTGAAGCTTTCTTT.

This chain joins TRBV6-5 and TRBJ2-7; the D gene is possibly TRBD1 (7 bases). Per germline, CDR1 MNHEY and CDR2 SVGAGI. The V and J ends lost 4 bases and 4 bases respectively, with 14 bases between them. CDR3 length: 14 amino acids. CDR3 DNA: TGTGCCAGCAGTTCAGGCAGGGGGGAATACGAGCAGTACTTC. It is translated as CASSSGRGEYEQYF.

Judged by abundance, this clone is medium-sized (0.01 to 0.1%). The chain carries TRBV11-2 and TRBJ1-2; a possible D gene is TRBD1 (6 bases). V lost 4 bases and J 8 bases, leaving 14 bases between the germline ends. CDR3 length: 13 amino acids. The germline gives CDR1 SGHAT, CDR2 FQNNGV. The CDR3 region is CASSSQQGRGYTF. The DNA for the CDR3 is TGTGCCAGCAGCTCGCAACAGGGACGAGGCTACACCTTC.

CDR3 protein: CASSLGTLLTEAFF. CDR3 coding DNA: TGTGCCAGCAGCTTGGGTACTTTGTTAACTGAAGCTTTCTTT. The V call is TRBV7-8, the J call TRBJ1-1; D is undetermined. Germline-derived CDR1 and CDR2 are SGHVS and FQNEAQ. V dropped 3 bases and J dropped 5 bases, with 13 bases sitting between them. The CDR3 is made up of 14 amino acids.

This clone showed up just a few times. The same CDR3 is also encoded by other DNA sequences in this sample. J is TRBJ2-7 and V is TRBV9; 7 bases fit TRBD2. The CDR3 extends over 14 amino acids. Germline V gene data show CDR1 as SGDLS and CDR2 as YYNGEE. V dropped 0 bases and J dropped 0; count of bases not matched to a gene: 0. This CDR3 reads CASSVGGSSYEQYF. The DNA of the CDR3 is TGTGCCAGCAGCGTAGGCGGGAGCTCCTACGAGCAGTACTTC.

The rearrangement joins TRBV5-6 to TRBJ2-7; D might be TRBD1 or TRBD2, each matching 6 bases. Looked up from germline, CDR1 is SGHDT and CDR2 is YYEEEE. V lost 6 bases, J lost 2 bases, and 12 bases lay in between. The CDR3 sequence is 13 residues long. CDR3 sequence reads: CASTWGATYEQYF. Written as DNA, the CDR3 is TGTGCCAGCACCTGGGGGGCGACCTACGAGCAGTACTTC.

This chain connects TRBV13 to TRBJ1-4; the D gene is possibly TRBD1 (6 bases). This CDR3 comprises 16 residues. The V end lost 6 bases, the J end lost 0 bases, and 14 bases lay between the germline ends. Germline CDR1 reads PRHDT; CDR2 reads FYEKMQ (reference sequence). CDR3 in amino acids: CASSLGTSPTNEKLFF. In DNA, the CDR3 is TGTGCCAGCAGTCTCGGGACATCCCCAACTAATGAAAAACTGTTTTTT.